These 11 T cell receptor beta chains were sequenced from one sample in a study of T cells in localized non-small cell lung cancer. Measured with immunoSEQ multiplex PCR; TCRdb has only the in-frame clones, and not every one. The repertoire has tens of thousands of clones, roughly 83% of them found once; the top ten carry 6% to 8%. The material sequenced was PBMCs, taken before any cancer treatment. These TCRs come from a man between 40 and 70 years old with stage II lung adenocarcinoma.

The V call is TRBV6-1, the J call TRBJ2-7; D is possibly TRBD2 (5 bases). V dropped 5 bases and J dropped 4 bases, with 9 bases sitting between them. Germline V CDR1 and CDR2: MNHNS, SASEGT. This CDR3 contains 12 residues. CDR3: CASSKTSYEQYF. CDR3 sequence (DNA): TGTGCCAGCAGTAAAACTAGTTACGAGCAGTACTTC.

This chain joins TRBV7-2 and TRBJ2-3; no reliable D call. The germline CDR1 and CDR2 sequences are SGHTA and FQGNSA. With 8 bases removed from V and 5 bases from J, the gap between germline ends came to 14 bases. This CDR3 is 13 amino acids long. For the CDR3, the DNA is TGTGCCAGCGAGCCCCAGTTGAAAGATACGCAGTATTTT. Translating it yields CASEPQLKDTQYF. The full variable domain, its missing parts supplied by reference TRBV7-2 and TRBJ2-3, is GAGVSQSPSNKVTEKGKDVELRCDPISGHTALYWYRQSLGQGLEFLIYFQGNSAPDKSGLPSDRFSAERTGGSVSTLTIQRTQQEDSAVYLCASEPQLKDTQYFGPGTRLTVL.

This clone has a handful of counts. V and J are TRBV14 and TRBJ1-3; D gene unclear. Germline-derived CDR1 and CDR2 are SGHDN and FVKESK. Trimming left V 5 bases short and J 1 base short, with 9 bases between. This CDR3 contains 14 residues. The CDR3 loop is CASSLHGSGNTIYF. DNA of the CDR3: TGTGCCAGCAGCTTACATGGGTCTGGAAACACCATATATTTT.

This chain links TRBV10-3 with TRBJ2-5; 7 bases match TRBD1. From germline, CDR1 is ENHRY and CDR2 SYGVKD. V lost 2 bases, J lost 4 bases, and 4 bases stayed unmatched. This CDR3 is built from 14 residues. The CDR3 loop is CAISENRGGETQYF. In DNA form, the CDR3 reads TGTGCCATCAGTGAGAACAGGGGTGGAGAGACCCAGTACTTC.

The CDR3 protein is CAWSDGRVEQFF. CDR3 DNA sequence: TGTGCCTGGTCTGACGGACGTGTTGAGCAGTTCTTC. This chain joins TRBV30 and TRBJ2-1; no clear D gene. Germline lookup yields CDR1 GTSNPN and CDR2 SVGIG (reference sequence). The length of the CDR3 is 12 residues. The V and J ends lost 5 bases and 9 bases respectively, with 14 bases between them.

The gene calls are TRBV18 and TRBJ2-5; a weak D match, TRBD1 (6 bases). V lost 2 bases and J 4 bases, leaving 20 bases between the germline ends. Germline CDR1 reads KGHSH; CDR2 reads LQKENI. This CDR3 region has 17 residues. CDR3 DNA: TGTGCCAGCTCACCATCGGTGACAGGCCCCCGAGGAGAGACCCAGTACTTC. As protein: CASSPSVTGPRGETQYF.

On this clone itself: Its ends do not fully match the called genes, so a read error is possible. The chain uses TRBV29-1 and TRBJ2-6; D is ambiguous. Germline CDR1 is SQVTM and CDR2 is ANQGSEA. This CDR3 has 15 amino acids. The CDR3 DNA reads as TGCAGCGTTGAAGATCTAGGTTATGGGTCCAACGTCCTGACTTTC. As protein: CSVEDLGYGSNVLTF.

This clone was seen more than once but under ten times. The chain couples TRBV6-5 to TRBJ1-2; 9 nucleotides align to TRBD1. The germline V gene has CDR1 MNHEY and CDR2 SVGAGI. The CDR3 is 14 amino acids. V shed 0 bases and J 6 bases; nucleotides not matched to a gene: 2. The CDR3 DNA reads as TGTGCCAGCAGTTACTCAACAGGGGGCAATGGCTACACCTTC. Its translation: CASSYSTGGNGYTF.

The chain employs TRBV23-1 and TRBJ2-7; D is ambiguous. TRBV23-1 is annotated as an ORF whose role is uncertain. Trimming shortened V by 0 bases and J by 0 bases, and 12 bases separated the two germline ends. The CDR3 is made up of 16 amino acids. CDR3 sequence: CASSQSKRRSSYEQYF. As DNA, the CDR3 is TGCGCCAGCAGTCAATCGAAGCGTCGGAGCTCCTACGAGCAGTACTTC.

This sequence joins TRBV5-6 and TRBJ1-4, with a possible D match to TRBD1 (5 bases). Germline CDR1 and CDR2: SGHDT and YYEEEE. V was shortened by 0 bases and J by 8 bases, with 11 bases between the two germline ends. This CDR3 has 14 amino acids. CDR3 DNA sequence: TGTGCCAGCAGCTTGGATGGGGGACTCGAAAAACTGTTTTTT. Amino acids: CASSLDGGLEKLFF.

This clone occurred once. This chain uses TRBV6-6 with TRBJ1-4; 11 nucleotides agree with TRBD1. This CDR3 is built from 16 residues. V dropped 5 bases and J dropped 5; count of bases not matched to a gene: 7. Per the germline V gene, CDR1 is MNHNY and CDR2 is SVGAGI (reference sequence). In nucleotides, the CDR3 is TGTGCCAGCAGTCCGGACAGGGGGCTACTGAATGAAAAACTGTTTTTT. This translates into CASSPDRGLLNEKLFF.